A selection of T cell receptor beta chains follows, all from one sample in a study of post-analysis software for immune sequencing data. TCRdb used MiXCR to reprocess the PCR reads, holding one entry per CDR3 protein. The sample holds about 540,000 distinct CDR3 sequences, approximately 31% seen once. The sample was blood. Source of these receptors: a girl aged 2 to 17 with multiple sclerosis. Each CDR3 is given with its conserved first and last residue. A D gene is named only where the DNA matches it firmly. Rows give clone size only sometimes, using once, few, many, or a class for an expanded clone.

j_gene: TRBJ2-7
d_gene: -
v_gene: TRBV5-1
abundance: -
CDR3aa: CASMGISSYNEQYF
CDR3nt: TGCGCCAGCATGGGAATCTCCTCCTACAATGAGCAGTACTTC

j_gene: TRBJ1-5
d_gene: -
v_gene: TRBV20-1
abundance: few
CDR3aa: CSARVAGLINQPQHF
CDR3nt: TGCAGTGCTAGAGTAGCCGGTTTAATCAATCAGCCCCAGCATTTT

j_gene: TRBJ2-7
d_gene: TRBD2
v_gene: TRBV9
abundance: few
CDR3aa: CASSVESGTPSYEQYF
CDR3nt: TGTGCCAGCAGCGTAGAGAGCGGGACTCCATCCTACGAGCAGTACTTC

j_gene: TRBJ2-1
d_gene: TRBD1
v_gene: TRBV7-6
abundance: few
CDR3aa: CASSPGTGSFNEQFF
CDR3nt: TGTGCCAGCAGCCCCGGGACAGGGTCCTTCAATGAGCAGTTCTTC

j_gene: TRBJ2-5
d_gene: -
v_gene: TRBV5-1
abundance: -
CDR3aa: CASSGRRGTQETQYF
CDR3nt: TGCGCCAGCAGCGGGAGAAGGGGGACACAAGAGACCCAGTACTTC

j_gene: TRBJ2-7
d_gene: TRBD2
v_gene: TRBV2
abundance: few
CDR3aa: CARGASGGTTYEQYF
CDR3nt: TGTGCCAGAGGGGCTAGCGGGGGGACCACCTACGAGCAGTACTTC

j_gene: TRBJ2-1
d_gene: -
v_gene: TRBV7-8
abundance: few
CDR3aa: CASSLASHPLDNEQFF
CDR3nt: TGTGCCAGCAGCTTAGCGTCTCACCCTCTAGACAATGAGCAGTTCTTC

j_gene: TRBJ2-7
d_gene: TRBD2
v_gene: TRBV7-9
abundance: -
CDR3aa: CASVKTGGRDLYEQYF
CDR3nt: TGTGCCAGCGTCAAAACGGGAGGCAGGGACCTCTACGAGCAGTACTTC

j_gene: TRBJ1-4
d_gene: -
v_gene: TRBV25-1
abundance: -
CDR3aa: CASTKGPGEKLFF
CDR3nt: TGTGCCAGCACAAAGGGACCTGGTGAAAAACTGTTTTTT

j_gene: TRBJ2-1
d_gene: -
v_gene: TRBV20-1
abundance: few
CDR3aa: CSASSGLKEFF
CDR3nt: TGCAGTGCTAGTTCGGGACTTAAGGAGTTCTTC

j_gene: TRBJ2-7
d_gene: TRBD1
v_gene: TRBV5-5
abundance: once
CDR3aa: CASSLEGQGSSYNEQYF
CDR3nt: TGTGCCAGCAGCTTGGAGGGACAGGGAAGCTCCTACAATGAGCAGTACTTC

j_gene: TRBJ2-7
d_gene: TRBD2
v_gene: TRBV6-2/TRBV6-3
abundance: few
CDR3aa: CAGGDPSYEQYF
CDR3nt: TGTGCCGGGGGGGACCCTTCCTACGAGCAGTACTTC

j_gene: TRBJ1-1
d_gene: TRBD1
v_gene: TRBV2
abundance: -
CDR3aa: CASITDRVNRNTEAFF
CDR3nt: TGTGCCAGTATCACGGACAGGGTCAATCGGAACACTGAAGCTTTCTTT

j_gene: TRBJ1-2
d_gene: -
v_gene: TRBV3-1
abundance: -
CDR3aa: CASSQDLGRFYGYTF
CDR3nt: TGTGCCAGCAGCCAAGATCTGGGACGCTTCTATGGCTACACCTTC

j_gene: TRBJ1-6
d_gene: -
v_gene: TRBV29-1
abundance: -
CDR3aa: CSPEGGGTYNSPLHF
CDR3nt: TGCAGCCCGGAAGGGGGGGGGACCTATAATTCACCCCTCCACTTT

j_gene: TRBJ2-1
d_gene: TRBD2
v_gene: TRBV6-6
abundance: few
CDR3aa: CASSSRTSGGHNEQFF
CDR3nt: TGTGCCAGCAGTTCTCGGACTAGCGGGGGTCACAATGAGCAGTTCTTC

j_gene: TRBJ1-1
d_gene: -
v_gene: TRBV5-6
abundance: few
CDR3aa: CASSPAPGREAFF
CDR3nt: TGTGCCAGCAGCCCAGCGCCAGGGCGTGAAGCTTTCTTT

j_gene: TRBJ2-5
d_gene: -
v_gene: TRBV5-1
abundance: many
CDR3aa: CASSLNQETQYF
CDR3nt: TGCGCCAGCAGCTTGAACCAAGAGACCCAGTACTTC

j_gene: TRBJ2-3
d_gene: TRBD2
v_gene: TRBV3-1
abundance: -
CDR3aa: CASSPLAGGGDTQYF
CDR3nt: TGTGCCAGCAGCCCACTAGCGGGGGGTGGTGATACGCAGTATTTT

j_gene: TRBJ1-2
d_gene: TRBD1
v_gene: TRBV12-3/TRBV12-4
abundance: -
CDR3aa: CASRPGQGAYGYTF
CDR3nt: TGTGCCAGCAGGCCGGGACAGGGGGCATATGGCTACACCTTC

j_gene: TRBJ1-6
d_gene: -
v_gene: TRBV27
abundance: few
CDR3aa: CASWRAASPLHF
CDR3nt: TGTGCCAGCTGGAGGGCCGCGTCACCCCTCCACTTT

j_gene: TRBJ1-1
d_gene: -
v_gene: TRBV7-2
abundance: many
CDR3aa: CASSFGVVREKAFF
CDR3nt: TGTGCCAGCAGCTTTGGAGTTGTGAGGGAGAAAGCTTTCTTT

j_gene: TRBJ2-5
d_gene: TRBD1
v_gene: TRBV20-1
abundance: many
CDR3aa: CSARDVLGQETQYF
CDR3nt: TGCAGTGCTAGAGATGTACTGGGACAGGAGACCCAGTACTTC

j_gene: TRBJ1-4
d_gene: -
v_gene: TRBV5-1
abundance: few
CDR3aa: CASSLIPGNEKLFF
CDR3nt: TGCGCCAGCAGCTTGATTCCAGGGAATGAAAAACTGTTTTTT

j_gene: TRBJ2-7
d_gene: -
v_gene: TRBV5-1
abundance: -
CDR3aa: CASSFSASNRDEQYF
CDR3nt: TGCGCCAGCAGCTTTTCGGCTAGCAATCGGGACGAGCAGTACTTC

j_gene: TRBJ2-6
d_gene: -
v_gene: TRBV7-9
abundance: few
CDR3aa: CASSFLRNSGANVLTF
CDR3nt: TGTGCCAGCAGCTTTTTACGGAACTCTGGGGCCAACGTCCTGACTTTC

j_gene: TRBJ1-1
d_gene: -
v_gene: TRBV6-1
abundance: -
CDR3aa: CASSSTVAEAFF
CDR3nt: TGTGCCAGCAGTTCTACTGTCGCTGAAGCTTTCTTT

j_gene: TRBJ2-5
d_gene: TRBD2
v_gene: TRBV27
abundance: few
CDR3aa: CASSLFGPSGTSGSQETQYF
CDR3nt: TGTGCCAGCAGTTTATTTGGTCCCTCCGGGACTAGCGGGTCCCAAGAGACCCAGTACTTC

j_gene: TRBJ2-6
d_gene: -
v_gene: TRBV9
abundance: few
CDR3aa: CASRGSGANVLTF
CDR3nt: TGTGCCAGCAGGGGCTCTGGGGCCAACGTCCTGACTTTC

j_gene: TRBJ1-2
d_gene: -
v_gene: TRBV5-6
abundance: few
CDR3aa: CASSFGRHDGYTF
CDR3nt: TGTGCCAGCAGCTTTGGCAGGCATGATGGCTACACCTTC

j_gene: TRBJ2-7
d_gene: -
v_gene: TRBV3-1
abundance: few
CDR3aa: CASSQEGAGSYEQYF
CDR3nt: TGTGCCAGCAGCCAAGAGGGGGCAGGGTCCTACGAGCAGTACTTC

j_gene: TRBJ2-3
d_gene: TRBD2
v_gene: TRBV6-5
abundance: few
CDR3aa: CASRPTSTSTDTQYF
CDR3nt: TGTGCCAGCAGACCGACTAGCACAAGCACAGATACGCAGTATTTT

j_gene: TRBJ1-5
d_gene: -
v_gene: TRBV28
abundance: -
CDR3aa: CASSLRAANQPQHF
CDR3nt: TGTGCCAGCAGTTTAAGAGCTGCGAATCAGCCCCAGCATTTT

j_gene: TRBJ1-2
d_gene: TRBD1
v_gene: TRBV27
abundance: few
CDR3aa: CASSLLPRTGDGYTF
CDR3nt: TGTGCCAGCAGTTTATTACCCAGGACAGGGGATGGCTACACCTTC

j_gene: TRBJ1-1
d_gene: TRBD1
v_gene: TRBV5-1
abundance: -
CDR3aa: CASSRPGQGDTEAFF
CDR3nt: TGCGCCAGCAGCCGGCCGGGACAGGGGGACACTGAAGCTTTCTTT

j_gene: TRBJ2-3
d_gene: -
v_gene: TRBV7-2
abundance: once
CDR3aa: CASSRGHGDTQYF
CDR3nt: TGTGCCAGCAGCCGGGGCCACGGAGATACGCAGTATTTT